Presented here are 30 T cell receptor beta chains from one specimen sequenced in a study of T cells in localized non-small cell lung cancer. Profiled with immunoSEQ multiplex PCR; TCRdb holds only in-frame clones, not every one. The sample yields under 35,000 clones, 80% seen once. Specimen: peripheral blood, collected before any cancer treatment. The origin of the receptors is a male donor older than 55 with stage III squamous cell lung carcinoma.

This rearrangement joins TRBV5-1 to TRBJ2-1, with 10 positions matching TRBD2. Germline CDR1 and CDR2: SGHRS and YFSETQ. J gave up 4 bases and V 0 bases, and 4 bases lay outside the gene matches. The CDR3 has 16 amino acids. The CDR3 bases are TGCGCCAGCAGCTTGGTACCAGCGGGAGGGTACAATGAGCAGTTCTTC. This sequence encodes CASSLVPAGGYNEQFF.

This chain uses TRBV7-2 with TRBJ2-5; a possible D gene is TRBD1 (6 bases). The V end was cut by 1 base, the J end by 2 bases, with 11 bases between. The CDR3 runs to 15 residues. Germline CDR1 and CDR2: SGHTA and FQGNSA. The DNA of the CDR3 is TGTGCCAGCAGCTTAGAGGGCAGGGGACAAGAGACCCAGTACTTC. Amino acids: CASSLEGRGQETQYF.

J is TRBJ1-2 and V is TRBV2; D gene unclear. Germline CDR1 and CDR2: SNHLY and FYNNEI. This CDR3 region has 13 residues. The V gene lost 3 bases and the J gene lost 6 bases, with 11 bases spanning the gap. CDR3 bases: TGTGCCAGCAGTGACGGTATGGGTCATGGCTACACCTTC. This encodes CASSDGMGHGYTF.

The V call is TRBV10-3, the J call TRBJ1-6, with TRBD1 matching 11 bases. The CDR3 is 16 amino acids. Germline V gene data show CDR1 as ENHRY and CDR2 as SYGVKD. V lost 9 bases, J lost 10 bases, and 14 bases stayed unmatched. This chain's CDR3 is CAIGGQGESRRSPLHF. CDR3 sequence (DNA): TGTGCCATAGGGGGACAGGGGGAGAGCAGGCGGTCACCCCTCCACTTT.

The chain recombines TRBV11-1 with TRBJ2-7; TRBD2 is a possible D gene (6 bases). The CDR3 runs to 14 residues. From germline, CDR1 is SGHAT and CDR2 FQDESV (reference sequence). V lost 1 base and J lost 2, with 9 bases in between. The CDR3 bases are TGTGCCAGCAGCTTAGTCACGGGAGCCTACGAGCAGTACTTC. Its translation is CASSLVTGAYEQYF.

The rearrangement uses TRBV7-6 and TRBJ2-5, with 8 positions matching TRBD1. The DNA end lines up better with TRBJ2-7; the J call may be wrong. Germline values: CDR1 SGHVS, CDR2 FNYEAQ. This CDR3 is built from 13 residues. CDR3: CASSADRGYEQYF. The CDR3 DNA reads TGTGCCAGCAGCGCCGACAGGGGCTACGAGCAGTACTTC.

This rearrangement joins TRBV5-1 to TRBJ1-4, with D maybe TRBD1 (5 bases). V lost 0 bases, J lost 8 bases, and 11 bases lay in between. Germline V gene lookup returns CDR1 SGHRS and CDR2 YFSETQ. The CDR3 runs 14 residues. CDR3 sequence reads: CASSLGAEGEKLFF. The DNA for the CDR3 is TGCGCCAGCAGCTTGGGGGCCGAGGGGGAAAAACTGTTTTTT.

In its sample, this clone was seen a few times. Sequence at one end of the junction differs from germline and may be a read error. The same CDR3 is also encoded by other DNA sequences in this sample. The chain combines TRBV7-9 with TRBJ2-1; D is tentatively TRBD1 or TRBD2 (6 bases each). Germline lookup yields CDR1 SEHNR and CDR2 FQNEAQ (reference sequence). The CDR3 runs to 15 residues. In DNA form, the CDR3 reads TGCGCCAGCAGCCGGGGGCAGAACTCCTACAATGAGCAGTTCTTC. Translated: CASSRGQNSYNEQFF.

This chain connects TRBV7-9 to TRBJ2-7; D unresolved. The V end lost 5 bases, the J end lost 3 bases, and 5 bases lay between the germline ends. Per germline, CDR1 SEHNR and CDR2 FQNEAQ (reference sequence). This CDR3 contains 11 residues. The CDR3 region has the DNA TGTGCCAGCAGCCCCCTCTACGAGCAGTACTTC. Encoded protein: CASSPLYEQYF.

The chain combines TRBV2 with TRBJ1-5; 7 bases match TRBD1. Trimming at V came to 2 bases and at J to 4 bases, leaving 5 bases not matched to a gene. The CDR3 consists of 15 residues. In germline, CDR1 is SNHLY, CDR2 FYNNEI. The DNA of the CDR3 is TGTGCCAGCAGTGAAATTGGACAGGATAATCAGCCCCAGCATTTT. It codes for CASSEIGQDNQPQHF.

The chain links TRBV28 to TRBJ2-7; maybe TRBD2 (6 bases). CDR1 is MDHEN, CDR2 SYDVKM, per germline. V was clipped by 3 bases and J by 3 bases, with 12 bases between them. This CDR3 is built from 14 residues. The CDR3, as DNA: TGTGCCAGCAGTTTGGAGGGGAGGTTCTACGAGCAGTACTTC. Its translation: CASSLEGRFYEQYF. Based on the CDR3 plus reference TRBV28 and TRBJ2-7, the full variable domain is DVKVTQSSRYLVKRTGEKVFLECVQDMDHENMFWYRQDPGLGLRLIYFSYDVKMKEKGDIPEGYSVSREKKERFSLILESASTNQTSMYLCASSLEGRFYEQYFGPGTRLTVT.

The chain has TRBV5-4 and TRBJ1-4; TRBD1 aligns across 7 bases. V shed 1 base, J shed 4 bases, and the junction held 1 base outside the gene matches. The CDR3 extends over 14 amino acids. Germline assignment: CDR1 SGHNT and CDR2 YYREEE (reference sequence). CDR3 bases: TGTGCCAGCAGCTTGAACAGGGGTAATGAAAAACTGTTTTTT. Its protein product is CASSLNRGNEKLFF.

The chain links TRBV7-3 to TRBJ2-5, with 8 nucleotides matching TRBD1. The end of the DNA aligns better with TRBJ2-7, so the J call may be wrong. The CDR3 totals 13 residues. From germline, CDR1 is SGHTA and CDR2 FQGTGA. CDR3 DNA: TGTGCCAGCAGCTTAGGGACAGGCTACGAGCAGTACTTC. It yields the protein CASSLGTGYEQYF.

This sequence joins TRBV6-5 and TRBJ1-1; D is unresolved. In germline, CDR1 is MNHEY, CDR2 SVGAGI. The germline V and J ends were trimmed by 0 bases and 8 bases, with 4 bases remaining between them. This CDR3 region has 11 residues. This CDR3 reads CASSYSLEAFF. The CDR3 nucleotides read TGTGCCAGCAGTTACTCGCTAGAAGCTTTCTTT.

This clone has more than one count but fewer than ten. The V and J genes are TRBV15 and TRBJ2-3; TRBD2 matches at 14 bases. V was pared by 0 bases and J by 4 bases, with 12 bases of the junction left unmatched. This CDR3 is built from 20 residues. Germline V CDR1 and CDR2: LNHNV, YYDKDF (reference sequence). This chain's CDR3 is CATSRDLGTSGGVISDTQYF. The CDR3 DNA is TGTGCCACCAGCAGAGATCTGGGGACTAGCGGGGGAGTTATTTCAGATACGCAGTATTTT.

This clone qualifies as medium-sized. The V and J genes are TRBV18 and TRBJ2-7, with D unresolved. The germline CDR1 and CDR2 sequences are KGHSH and LQKENI. V shed 0 bases and J shed 3 bases, with 9 bases lying between them. CDR3 length equals 14 residues. CDR3 amino acids: CASSPPGLFYEQYF. Here the CDR3 DNA reads TGTGCCAGCTCACCACCCGGGTTGTTCTACGAGCAGTACTTC.

This chain connects TRBV5-6 to TRBJ2-6; no reliable D call. V lost 4 bases to trimming and J lost 1 base, with 15 bases between them. Per germline, CDR1 SGHDT and CDR2 YYEEEE. CDR3 size: 17 residues. The CDR3 loop reads CASSHAGKLSGANVLTF. DNA for the CDR3: TGTGCCAGCAGCCACGCCGGTAAATTATCTGGGGCCAACGTCCTGACTTTC.

This clone was picked up one time. The rearrangement joins TRBV7-2 to TRBJ2-5; D remains ambiguous. The germline V gene has CDR1 SGHTA and CDR2 FQGNSA. The germline V and J ends were trimmed by 5 bases and 2 bases, with 6 bases remaining between them. This CDR3 is 12 amino acids long. CDR3 in amino acids: CASSLNQETQYF. The DNA for the CDR3 is TGTGCCAGCAGCCTGAATCAAGAGACCCAGTACTTC. The entire variable domain, with the rest obtained from reference TRBV7-2 and TRBJ2-5, is as follows: GAGVSQSPSNKVTEKGKDVELRCDPISGHTALYWYRQSLGQGLEFLIYFQGNSAPDKSGLPSDRFSAERTGGSVSTLTIQRTQQEDSAVYLCASSLNQETQYFGPGTRLLVL.

The chain links TRBV7-9 to TRBJ2-5; D is possibly TRBD2 (6 bases). Trimming removed 5 bases at V and 5 bases at J, with 15 bases between. The germline gives CDR1 SEHNR, CDR2 FQNEAQ (reference sequence). The CDR3 consists of 14 residues. DNA of the CDR3: TGTGCCAGCAGCCCGGGACTCAGCGGGGAGACCCAGTACTTC. Residues: CASSPGLSGETQYF.

A single count supports this clone. The chain joins TRBV9 to TRBJ2-2, with 8 bases identical to TRBD1. Germline values: CDR1 SGDLS, CDR2 YYNGEE. There are 15 residues in the CDR3. The trim removed 0 bases at V and 7 bases at J, leaving 5 bases unmatched. CDR3 loop: CASSVVQGADGELFF. The DNA for the CDR3 is TGTGCCAGCAGCGTAGTTCAGGGGGCAGACGGGGAGCTGTTTTTT. Full variable domain (rest looked up from reference TRBV9 and TRBJ2-2): DSGVTQTPKHLITATGQRVTLRCSPRSGDLSVYWYQQSLDQGLQFLIQYYNGEERAKGNILERFSAQQFPDLHSELNLSSLELGDSALYFCASSVVQGADGELFFGEGSRLTVL.

This clone was observed a handful of times. One junction end does not reproduce the germline sequence, and a read error may be involved. The chain employs TRBV7-7 and TRBJ2-5; 8 bases map to TRBD1. The germline gives CDR1 SSHAT, CDR2 FNYEAQ (reference sequence). The CDR3 is 14 residues long. The chain's CDR3 is CASSVNRGQETQYF. CDR3 nucleotide sequence: TGTGCTAGCAGCGTCAACAGGGGGCAAGAGACCCAGTACTTC. The variable domain in full, completed from reference TRBV7-7 and TRBJ2-5, reads GAGVSQSPRYKVTKRGQDVTLRCDPISSHATLYWYQQALGQGPEFLTYFNYEAQPDKSGLPSDRFSAERPEGSISTLTIQRTEQRDSAMYRCASSVNRGQETQYFGPGTRLLVL.

V and J are TRBV18 and TRBJ1-1; tentative D call: TRBD1 (5 bases). CDR3 length: 14 amino acids. CDR1 and CDR2 from the germline V gene are KGHSH and LQKENI. Between the trimmed V and J ends, which lost 3 bases and 1 base, there was a span of 9 bases. The CDR3 DNA follows: TGTGCCAGCTCACCCCAGGGTGGGAACACTGAAGCTTTCTTT. The encoded protein is CASSPQGGNTEAFF.

This chain uses TRBV29-1 with TRBJ1-1; possible D gene TRBD1, 6 bases. There are 13 residues in the CDR3. Trimming removed 1 base at V and 4 bases at J, with 10 bases between. Germline CDR1 and CDR2: SQVTM and ANQGSEA. DNA of the CDR3: TGCAGCGTTGAAGGTTTAGGGGGCACTGAAGCTTTCTTT. Residues: CSVEGLGGTEAFF.

This clone was counted only a few times. This chain links TRBV30 with TRBJ1-5; D may be TRBD1 (6 bases). With 1 base removed from V and 3 bases from J, the gap between germline ends came to 13 bases. This CDR3 region has 15 residues. Germline V lookup: CDR1 GTSNPN, CDR2 SVGIG (reference sequence). The CDR3 loop reads CAWSANQGNNQPQHF. The DNA of the CDR3 is TGTGCCTGGAGTGCGAATCAGGGGAACAATCAGCCCCAGCATTTT.

This chain connects TRBV6-5 to TRBJ1-6, with D possibly matching TRBD1 (6 bases). The germline V gene has CDR1 MNHEY and CDR2 SVGAGI. V gave up 3 bases and J gave up 7 bases, with 16 bases separating them. This CDR3 region has 16 residues. The CDR3 DNA is TGTGCCAGCAGTTATCAAGGGACAAGGGGAAATTCACCCCTCCACTTT. Protein product: CASSYQGTRGNSPLHF.

Regarding this clone: Sequence at one end of the junction differs from germline and may be a read error. In DNA form, the CDR3 reads TGTGCCAGCAGGTTAGACGCCTCTGGGGCCAACGTCCTGACTTTC. Residues: CASRLDASGANVLTF. The chain couples TRBV7-9 to TRBJ2-6; D gene uncertain. The germline V gene has CDR1 SEHNR and CDR2 FQNEAQ (reference sequence). The CDR3 is 15 amino acids.

The chain couples TRBV28 to TRBJ2-2; 7 bases map to TRBD2. Losses at the gene ends were 4 bases for V and 4 bases for J; bases not matched to a gene: 9. The CDR3 has 16 amino acids. Per germline, CDR1 MDHEN and CDR2 SYDVKM. The CDR3 coding sequence is TGTGCCAGCAGTTCCGGGGGAGGGGAGGGCACCGGGGAGCTGTTTTTT. Translated, it gives CASSSGGGEGTGELFF.

This clone showed up just once. The chain uses TRBV5-8 and TRBJ2-3; D is unresolved. Germline V gene data show CDR1 as SGHTS and CDR2 as YDEGEE. The CDR3 length is 15 residues. Trimming took off 3 bases at V and 5 bases at J, with 16 bases between the two ends. The DNA of the CDR3 is TGTGCCAGCAGCTCCAGCGTCCGGACGGGAGATACGCAGTATTTT. Translated: CASSSSVRTGDTQYF.

The V gene is TRBV10-3, the J gene TRBJ2-5; D is undetermined. In germline, CDR1 is ENHRY, CDR2 SYGVKD. V lost 1 base and J 0 bases, leaving 0 bases between the germline ends. CDR3 length: 12 residues. The DNA of the CDR3 is TGTGCCATCAGTGAGTACCAAGAGACCCAGTACTTC. Translation gives CAISEYQETQYF.

The CDR3 loop is CASSGLLYGYTF. The CDR3 DNA reads TGTGCCAGCAGTGGACTGCTCTATGGCTACACCTTC. The chain has TRBV2 and TRBJ1-2; D is unclear. The CDR3 extends over 12 amino acids. Trimming pared 4 bases from V and 4 bases from J, leaving 7 bases between. Germline V gene lookup returns CDR1 SNHLY and CDR2 FYNNEI.